This T cell receptor (beta chain) was identified in a study of T cells in narcolepsy. About the research overall: Donors had narcolepsy type 1 or type 2, or were healthy controls. Study conclusions and caveats: No autoreactive T cell clone sequences appeared in some memory CD4+ repertoires. HCRT-specific and TRIB2-specific autoreactive clonotypes appeared among same-patient CSF and blood CD4+ clonotypes.

In germline, CDR1 is LNHDA, CDR2 SQIVND (reference sequence). The CDR3 spans 13 residues. Trimming cost V 2 bases and J 8 bases, with 10 bases left between them. A few counts support this clone. Its antigen is unknown. Libraries were prepared by immunoSEQ multiplex PCR; TCRdb keeps only in-frame clonotypes and omits some of them. The table lists fewer than 40,000 clones, around 79% of them singletons. This chain links TRBV19 with TRBJ1-3; D call uncertain. The source of this sequence is a human donor with narcolepsy. Sequenced: CD45RA- memory CD4+ T cells from PBMCs. CDR3 DNA sequence: TGTGCCAGTAGTATACTAAGGCCGGACACCATATATTTT. Protein sequence: CASSILRPDTIYF.